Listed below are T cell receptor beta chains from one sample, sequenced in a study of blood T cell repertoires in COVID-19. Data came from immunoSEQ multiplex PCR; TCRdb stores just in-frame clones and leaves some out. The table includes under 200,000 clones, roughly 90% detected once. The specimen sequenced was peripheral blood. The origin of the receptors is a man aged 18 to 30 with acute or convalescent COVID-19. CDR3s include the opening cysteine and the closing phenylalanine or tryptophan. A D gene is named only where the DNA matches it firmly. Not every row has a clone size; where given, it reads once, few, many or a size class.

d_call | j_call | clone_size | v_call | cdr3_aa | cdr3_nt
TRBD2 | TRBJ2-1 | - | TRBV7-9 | CASSFGLAGGGEQFF | TGTGCCAGCAGCTTCGGACTAGCGGGAGGGGGTGAGCAGTTCTTC
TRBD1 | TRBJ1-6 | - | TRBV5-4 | CASSLASGTGTSPLHF | TGTGCCAGCAGCTTGGCCTCGGGGACAGGGACTTCACCCCTCCACTTT
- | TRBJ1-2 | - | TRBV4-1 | CASSQARTATTIYGYTF | TGCGCCAGCAGCCAAGCGCGGACAGCCACCACTATCTATGGCTACACCTTC
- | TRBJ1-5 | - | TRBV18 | CASSPQGNQPQHF | TGTGCCAGCTCACCCCAGGGCAATCAGCCCCAGCATTTT
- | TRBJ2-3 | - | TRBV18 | CASSPAGGADTQYF | TGTGCCAGCTCACCGGCCGGCGGGGCAGATACGCAGTATTTT
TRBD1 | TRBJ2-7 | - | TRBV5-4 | CASSPRATGGYEQYF | TGTGCCAGCAGCCCCCGTGCCACAGGGGGTTACGAGCAGTACTTC
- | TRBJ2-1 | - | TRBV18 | CASSLGGPLSSYNEQFF | TGTGCCAGCTCACTAGGAGGGCCCCTTAGCTCCTACAATGAGCAGTTCTTC
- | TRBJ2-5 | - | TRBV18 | CASSPRSAGVGETQYF | TGTGCCAGCTCACCAAGGTCGGCCGGGGTTGGGGAGACCCAGTACTTC
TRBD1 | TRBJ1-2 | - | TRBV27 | CASSTTGGDYGYTF | TGTGCCAGCAGTACCACAGGGGGCGACTATGGCTACACCTTC
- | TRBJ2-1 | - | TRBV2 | CASTLLFEQFF | TGTGCCAGCACCCTTCTTTTTGAGCAGTTCTTC
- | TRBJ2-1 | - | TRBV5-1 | CASSLAPLDTYNEQFF | TGCGCCAGCAGCCTCGCCCCACTAGATACCTACAATGAGCAGTTCTTC
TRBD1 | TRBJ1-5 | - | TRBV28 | CASSLETYALAGQIYSNQPQHF | TGTGCCAGCAGTTTGGAGACTTATGCCTTAGCGGGACAGATTTATAGCAATCAGCCCCAGCATTTT
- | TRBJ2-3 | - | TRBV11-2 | CASSLDGLSTDTQYF | TGTGCCAGCAGCTTAGATGGTCTAAGCACAGATACGCAGTATTTT
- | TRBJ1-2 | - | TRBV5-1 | CASSSDGLYGYTF | TGCGCCAGCAGCTCCGACGGACTCTATGGCTACACCTTC
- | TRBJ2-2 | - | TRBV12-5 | CASGPEATSNTGELFF | TGTGCTAGTGGCCCGGAGGCGACTTCGAACACCGGGGAGCTGTTTTTT
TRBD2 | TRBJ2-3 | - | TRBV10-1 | CASSERETSGRAHQSGDTQYF | TGCGCCAGCAGCGAGAGAGAGACTAGCGGGAGGGCCCATCAATCGGGGGATACGCAGTATTTT
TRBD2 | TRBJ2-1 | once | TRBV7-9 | CASSFSSGYNEQFF | TGTGCCAGCAGCTTCTCTAGCGGCTACAATGAGCAGTTCTTC